The T cell receptor (beta chain) under discussion was sequenced for a study of spatial heterogeneity in lung cancer. TCRdb itself ran the 5' RACE reads through MiXCR, one entry per CDR3 protein. Of some 4,800 distinct CDR3 sequences in the sample, 12% are singletons; the top ten hold approximately 25%. Time point: sample taken at primary tumor resection. Patients with untreated early-stage non-small cell lung cancer, numbering roughly 69, were the donors. Unsorted samples of tumor, nontumor lung or frozen PBMC had their whole RNA sequenced. CDR1 is SEHNR and CDR2 is FQNEAQ in the germline V gene (reference sequence). V shed 1 base and J shed 2 bases, with 15 bases lying between them. The CDR3 loop spans 16 amino acids. Study-wide points: The number of expanded tumor alpha and beta chains correlated with mutation number.

This clonotype is judged medium-sized. Its antigen is not known. Sequenced material: lung tumor tissue, taken at surgery. This sequence was found in a male donor with early-stage non-small cell lung cancer. The chain has TRBV7-9 and TRBJ2-7; D remains unclear. CDR3 DNA sequence: TGTGCCAGCAGCTTAGAATTTTCCCCGCGTCCCTACGAGCAGTACTTC. Amino acid sequence: CASSLEFSPRPYEQYF.